This T cell receptor beta chain was captured in a study of CD8+ T cells in alopecia areata. Across the whole study: Tofacitinib was taken orally by treated patients, and the dose was 5 to 10 mg twice daily. Findings of the study overall: Sharing of TCRs across patients appeared less clear than in mice, possibly for HLA-related reasons. Many expanded lesional clones persisted during tofacitinib (in both scalp and blood). In scalp samples, resident alphabeta T cells of normal skin are also sequenced.

The CDR3 is made up of 13 amino acids. CDR1 is LGHNA, CDR2 YSLEER, per germline. V was shortened by 0 bases and J by 5 bases, with 8 bases between the two germline ends. Treatment: oral pan-JAK inhibitor, 5-10 mg twice daily. RNA, once extracted, was reverse transcribed into cDNA for use as the sequencing template. Repertoires were generated with immunoSEQ multiplex PCR, while TCRdb's copy carries only in-frame clones and drops some. The data contain approximately 180,000 clones, approximately 53% of them seen just once; the ten biggest clones take up 10% to 12%. A word on this clone: The antigen remains unidentified.

This TCR was sampled from a human donor with alopecia areata. The sample in question was CD8+ T cells sorted from blood, obtained at week 24, from a patient treated with tofacitinib. The gene calls are TRBV4-3 and TRBJ2-7; D is undetermined. In DNA, the CDR3 is TGCGCCAGCAGCCAAGACGGGCTTCACGAGCAGTACTTC. This gives the protein CASSQDGLHEQYF.